This T cell receptor (beta chain) is drawn from a study of technical replicates of blood from a handful of donors (dated by TCRdb to about 2017). This clone occurred once. Its binding antigen is unknown. Qualities for individual bases were not recorded, and no much larger clone is one base off. The library was built by means of the immunoSEQ multiplex PCR assay. The immuneACCESS repertoire file appears here via TCRdb, limited to in-frame rearrangements. These files lack a portion of the clones; in checked studies, under half of the deficit traces to unresolved V genes, and the cause of the others is not known. This sample gives tens of thousands of clones in total; about 90% of them show up just once. Together, the top ten hold 3.5% to 5% of the sample. Spanning cysteine to phenylalanine, the CDR3 consists of 15 amino acids. Only the CDR3 part of the read is kept: 45 bases, read in frame from the first base. The germline V and J ends show losses of 5 bases and 9 bases respectively, and no gene match explains 11 bases of the junction. The germline V gene (reference sequence) supplies CDR1 PRHDT and CDR2 FYEKMQ.

The source material was PBMCs. The chain joins TRBV13 to TRBJ2-2; 8 junctional bases match TRBD1. The sequence was obtained from a human donor in good health. Some clones in this sample may be carry-over from other donors' samples. The CDR3 is CASSRYDRGERELFF. The bases are TGTGCCAGCAGCCGATATGACAGGGGTGAGCGGGAGCTGTTTTTT.